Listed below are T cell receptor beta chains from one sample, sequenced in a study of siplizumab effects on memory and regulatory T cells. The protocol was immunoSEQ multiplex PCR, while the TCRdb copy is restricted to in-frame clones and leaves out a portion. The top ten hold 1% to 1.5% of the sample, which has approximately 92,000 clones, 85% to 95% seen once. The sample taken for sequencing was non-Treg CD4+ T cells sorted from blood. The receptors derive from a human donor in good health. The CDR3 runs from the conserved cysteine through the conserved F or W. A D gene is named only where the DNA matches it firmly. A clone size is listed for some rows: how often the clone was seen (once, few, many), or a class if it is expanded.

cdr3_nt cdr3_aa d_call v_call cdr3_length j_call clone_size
TGCGCCAGCAGCCCCCTAGCGGGAGTGGACGAGCAGTACTTC CASSPLAGVDEQYF TRBD2 TRBV5-1 14 TRBJ2-7 NA
TGTGCCAGCAGTTTGGCCCGGGGGTGGGGCTACACCTTC CASSLARGWGYTF NA TRBV28 13 TRBJ1-2 NA
TGTGCCAGCAGTACGATACCGGGACAGGGGGCATCAGATACGCAGTATTTT CASSTIPGQGASDTQYF TRBD1 TRBV28 17 TRBJ2-3 NA
TGTGCCAGCAGCTCCCTGACAGGTTACTACGAGCAGTACTTC CASSSLTGYYEQYF NA TRBV7-8 14 TRBJ2-7 NA
TGTGCCAGCAGCTTACGAGGGGGGCTCCAAGAGACCCAGTACTTC CASSLRGGLQETQYF NA TRBV27 15 TRBJ2-5 NA
TGTGCCAGCAGCCAGGACATGTTCAGAGTTGAGCAGTTCTTC CASSQDMFRVEQFF NA TRBV16 14 TRBJ2-1 NA
TGTGCCAGCAGCTCGGGACCGAGTAACTATGGCTACACCTTC CASSSGPSNYGYTF NA TRBV28 14 TRBJ1-2 NA
TGTGCCAGCAGCGCGGAAGCTTTCTTT CASSAEAFF NA TRBV5-5 9 TRBJ1-1 NA
TGTGCCAGCAGCTACCCGGGACAGAACACCGGGGAGCTGTTTTTT CASSYPGQNTGELFF NA TRBV7-9 15 TRBJ2-2 NA
TGTGCCAGCAGCCCTAGACTAGCGGGATTAACCGGGGAGCTGTTTTTT CASSPRLAGLTGELFF TRBD2 TRBV7-3 16 TRBJ2-2 once
TGCGCCAGCAGCAGAGATTCTGGGGCCAACGTCCTGACTTTC CASSRDSGANVLTF NA TRBV5-1 14 TRBJ2-6 NA
TGCGCCAGCAGCTCCCGTTCTGACAATGAGCAGTTCTTC CASSSRSDNEQFF NA TRBV5-1 13 TRBJ2-1 NA
TGTGCCAGCTCAAGTACTCGAGGAGAGACCCAGTACTTC CASSSTRGETQYF NA TRBV18 13 TRBJ2-5 NA
TGTGCCAGCAGCTTAGCAGGTCTAGCCGGGGAGACCCAGTACTTC CASSLAGLAGETQYF NA TRBV7-9 15 TRBJ2-5 NA
TGTGCCACCGTTCAAGGGAACACCGGGGAGCTGTTTTTT CATVQGNTGELFF NA TRBV28 13 TRBJ2-2 NA
TGTGCCTGGAGTGCAGGGACAGCTTACAATGAGCAGTTCTTC CAWSAGTAYNEQFF TRBD1 TRBV30 14 TRBJ2-1 NA
TGTGCCAGCAGCTTAGAGCGTCGTACTGAAGCTTTCTTT CASSLERRTEAFF NA TRBV7-6 13 TRBJ1-1 once
TGCGCCAGCTGCGAGACAGGGGTTGACGAGCAGTACTTC CASCETGVDEQYF TRBD1 TRBV5-1 13 TRBJ2-7 NA
TGTGCCACGGGGGCTGCCCTCGGGTACGAGCAGTACTTC CATGAALGYEQYF NA TRBV6-5 13 TRBJ2-7 NA
TGTGCCTGGTCGGGCAGCTTCACTTCAGATACGCAGTATTTT CAWSGSFTSDTQYF NA TRBV30 14 TRBJ2-3 NA
TGTGCCAGCAGCGCGGCGGGTACGCAGTATTTT CASSAAGTQYF NA TRBV7-3 11 TRBJ2-3 NA
TGTGCCAGCAGCTCCCGGGGGGTTCTCGCTAGCACAGATACGCAGTATTTT CASSSRGVLASTDTQYF TRBD2 TRBV7-8 17 TRBJ2-3 NA
TGCGCCAGCAGCTTAATTCCCGGGACAGGGAGCACAGATACGCAGTATTTT CASSLIPGTGSTDTQYF TRBD1 TRBV5-1 17 TRBJ2-3 once
TGTGCCAGCAGAAAAGATTCCGGTGGCTACACCTTC CASRKDSGGYTF NA TRBV2 12 TRBJ1-2 NA
TGTGCCAGCAGCTTTAGCGGCAACTATGGCTACACCTTC CASSFSGNYGYTF NA TRBV7-9 13 TRBJ1-2 NA
TGTGCCAGTAGTCCTGGCAATGAGCAGTTCTTC CASSPGNEQFF NA TRBV19 11 TRBJ2-1 NA
TGTGCCAGCAGTTTCTCACGGCTAGCGGGAGAATGGGAGACCCAGTACTTC CASSFSRLAGEWETQYF TRBD2 TRBV28 17 TRBJ2-5 NA
TGTGCCAGTAGTATGCAAGAGGTCTCCTACGAGCAGTACTTC CASSMQEVSYEQYF NA TRBV19 14 TRBJ2-7 NA
TGTGCCAGCAGCCACGGGAGTATCACTGAAGCTTTCTTT CASSHGSITEAFF NA TRBV7-3 13 TRBJ1-1 NA
TGTGCCAGCAGCCCCCTGACTAGCGGGAGGTACAATGAGCAGTTCTTC CASSPLTSGRYNEQFF TRBD2 TRBV7-3 16 TRBJ2-1 NA
TGTGCCAGCAGTGAACAGGGTAACAATGAGCAGTTCTTC CASSEQGNNEQFF NA TRBV25-1 13 TRBJ2-1 NA